Below are 3 T cell receptor beta chains sequenced from a single sample in a study of sequential checkpoint blockade in melanoma. Sample treatment: randomized to nivolumab then ipilimumab (arm A) or the reverse (arm B). Clones were sequenced by immunoSEQ multiplex PCR, and TCRdb holds only the in-frame ones, with some missing. The sample shows 15,000 to 20,000 clones, roughly 72% of them seen only once. The sequences come from CD8+ T cells sorted from blood (inferred from file names), collected from a patient given nivolumab and ipilimumab in sequence. Receptors were obtained from a human donor with melanoma.

The chain combines TRBV30 with TRBJ1-6; TRBD1 aligns across 11 bases. This CDR3 is built from 15 residues. Germline CDR1 GTSNPN, CDR2 SVGIG (reference sequence). The CDR3: CASINPGQGDSPLHF. CDR3 nucleotide sequence: TGTGCTTCGATCAACCCGGGACAGGGGGATTCACCCCTCCACTTT.

J is TRBJ1-5 and V is TRBV19, with D unresolved. Germline V gene sequence: CDR1 LNHDA, CDR2 SQIVND (reference sequence). The CDR3 contains 14 residues. Trimming took off 3 bases at V and 0 bases at J, with 6 bases between the two ends. CDR3 sequence reads: CASSMGVSNQPQHF. The CDR3 coding sequence is TGTGCCAGTAGTATGGGAGTTAGCAATCAGCCCCAGCATTTT.

CDR3 in amino acids: CASSLDGDREETQYF. CDR3 coding DNA: TGTGCCAGCAGCTTAGATGGAGACAGGGAGGAGACCCAGTACTTC. The chain has TRBV11-2 and TRBJ2-5; 7 positions match TRBD1. The length of the CDR3 is 15 residues. The V gene's germline CDR1 is SGHAT and CDR2 FQNNGV. Trimming took 0 bases from V and 5 from J; bases not matched to a gene: 6.